The present T cell receptor beta chain was sequenced within a study of untreated major depressive disorder (dated 2018 in TCRdb). With regard to the full study: The study was a cross-sectional case-control comparison of T cell phenotype and TCR repertoire between antidepressant-free major depressive disorder patients and individually matched non-depressed controls. The sequencing was a follow-up to the differences in Vbeta 5.1, Vbeta 11 and Vbeta 22 usage that flow cytometry had picked up across the whole cohort. Results and caveats for the whole study, not just this receptor: Because of strict matching and exclusion criteria, the study sample was comparatively small, which limits how generalizable the findings are. The sequencing comparisons used one-tailed planned tests on only three preselected Vbeta families. In the sequencing data, TRBV25-01 and TRBV02-01 usage matched the flow-cytometry pattern without reaching statistical significance. Higher TRBV05-01 (Vbeta 5.1) usage among CD4+ T cells of depressed patients compared with controls was confirmed by sequencing, with p = 0.040 in a one-tailed test. In every sequenced subject, all of the top five TRBV05-01 clones were private clones.

There are 15 amino acids in the CDR3, from cysteine to phenylalanine inclusive. The kept DNA is CDR3 alone, 45 bases in frame from the first base. The germline V gene (reference sequence) supplies CDR1 GTSNPN and CDR2 SVGIG. The germline ends are 13 bases apart after V is trimmed by 3 bases and J by 2 bases. The Qiagen DNeasy Blood and Tissue Kit was used to extract total genomic DNA from purified CD4+ T cells. The TCRbeta CDR3 region, defined according to IMGT, was amplified and sequenced using immunoSEQ immunosequencing protocols. As for how the authors treated the data: Preprocessing of raw sequence data for PCR and sequencing error correction was performed by the immunoSEQ service. The sequence data were imported into the immunoSEQ Analyzer and were further analyzed using VDJtools v1.0.7. The paired Wilcoxon signed-rank test was used to test differences between patients and controls. As stored in TCRdb, this immuneACCESS dataset retains in-frame rearrangements with V and J assigned. A fraction of the clones does not appear; measured against another copy, unresolved V genes explain less than half of the discrepancy, and the remainder lacks a known reason. V, J and clone size reflect that table, while D and trimming were determined from the DNA. The sample table contains 10,000 to 15,000 clones; only one count was recorded for about 90% of them. The ten largest account for about 0.8% of the sample.

This clone came up once. Its antigen remains undetermined. The input lacks base qualities; no much larger clone sits a single base away. For sex, age, current smoking status and body mass index, every depressed patient had a pairwise-matched non-depressed control. Every participant in the study was of European descent. A DSM-IV diagnosis of major depressive disorder and a Hamilton Rating Scale for Depression score of at least 18 were present in all patients. For at least 8 weeks before enrollment, patients had taken no psychiatric medication of any kind, antidepressants included. Among the patients, depression severity spanned the moderate-to-severe range. Participants were excluded if they had major medical conditions, Axis I/II comorbidities, regular medication or illicit drug use, or weekly alcohol intake above 100 g. About 30 ml of peripheral blood was collected from each participant into EDTA tubes. CD4+ T cells were purified from thawed PBMCs by magnetic negative selection with the BD IMag Human CD4 T Lymphocyte Enrichment Set. A purity of roughly 96% was typically achieved with the CD4+ enrichment method, as confirmed by flow cytometry. TCRbeta sequencing was performed on a subgroup of about 5 case-control pairs selected blind to chemokine receptor expression and flow-cytometric repertoire skewing results. All blood samples were drawn in the morning at 8:00 a.m., and PBMCs were separated by Ficoll-Hypaque gradient centrifugation. PBMCs were gradually cooled to -80 degrees C for cryopreservation and then kept in liquid nitrogen until assay.

This chain joins TRBV30 to TRBJ1-4; the D gene is not confidently resolved. The TCR originated in a man aged 25-40 years with major depressive disorder. Sequenced input: CD4+ T cells from PBMCs. In nucleotides, the sequence is TGTGCCTGGAGCTTGGCGGGGAGGACTAATGAAAAACTGTTTTTT. This translates into CAWSLAGRTNEKLFF. The variable domain in full, with residues beyond the CDR3 obtained from the reference TRBV30 and TRBJ1-4 genes, is SQTIHQWPATLVQPVGSPLSLECTVEGTSNPNLYWYRQAAGRGLQLLFYSVGIGQISSEVPQNLSASRPQDRQFILSSKKLLLSDSGFYLCAWSLAGRTNEKLFFGSGTQLSVL.